This T cell receptor beta chain was sequenced during a study of cytomegalovirus exposure and HLA in healthy donors. General observations from the study: Cytomegalovirus-associated TCR beta chains were listed, numbering 164. For presence/absence analyses, sequencing depth was assumed to be roughly uniform across donors. Later, TCR association rates were found to vary by HLA locus, highest for DRB1 and lowest for HLA-C.

Regarding this clone: What it binds is not known.

Germline loops: CDR1 SGHRS, CDR2 YFSETQ. V lost 5 bases to trimming and J lost 4 bases; unmatched junction nucleotides: 12. CDR3 size: 17 residues. The PCR contained 60 Vbeta and 13 Jbeta primers. Only in-frame clones appear in the TCRdb table, and some are missing; sequencing was by immunoSEQ multiplex PCR. The profile shows approximately 120,000 clones, approximately 69% of them singletons. Sequenced: PBMCs. This chain uses TRBV5-1 with TRBJ2-2, with 9 bases identical to TRBD2. The TCR sequence derives from a man aged 35 to 55 in good health and CMV-seropositive. DNA of the CDR3: TGCGCCAGCAGTTTAAAGGGGTCAGCGGGAGGCACCGGGGAGCTGTTTTTT. It translates to CASSLKGSAGGTGELFF.